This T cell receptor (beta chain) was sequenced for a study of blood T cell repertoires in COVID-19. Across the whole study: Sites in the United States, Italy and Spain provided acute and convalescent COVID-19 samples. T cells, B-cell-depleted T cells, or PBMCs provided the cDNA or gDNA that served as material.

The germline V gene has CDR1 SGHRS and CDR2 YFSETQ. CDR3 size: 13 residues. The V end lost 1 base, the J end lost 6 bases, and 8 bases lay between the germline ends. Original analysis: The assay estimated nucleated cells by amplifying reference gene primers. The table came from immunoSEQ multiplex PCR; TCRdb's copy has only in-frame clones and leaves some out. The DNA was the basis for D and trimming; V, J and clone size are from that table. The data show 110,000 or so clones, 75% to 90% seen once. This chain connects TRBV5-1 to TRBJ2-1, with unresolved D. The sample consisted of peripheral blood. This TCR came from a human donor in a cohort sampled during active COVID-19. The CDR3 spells CASSLWSGNEQFF. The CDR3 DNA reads TGCGCCAGCAGCTTGTGGAGTGGCAATGAGCAGTTCTTC.